There are a few counts of the clone carrying this T cell receptor (beta chain). Its antigen is still unknown. Documented treatment: roughly 10-day PBMC culture with coronavirus spike peptide pools or control peptides (ViraFEST assay). An Oncomine TCR Beta short-read assay was used to sequence the DNA from cultured CD4+ T cells. Using its own MiXCR run on the PCR reads, TCRdb lists one record per CDR3 protein. The sample yields about 25,000 distinct CDR3 sequences, 58% seen once. The data were obtained in a study of vaccination and CD4 T cells after COVID-19. The CDR3 runs 13 residues. The germline gives CDR1 MNHEY, CDR2 SVGEGT. The V end was cut by 6 bases, the J end by 0 bases, with 5 bases between.

Sequences were obtained from CD4+ T cells from blood, cultured in vitro. The TCR was taken from a human donor who had recovered from COVID-19. The rearrangement links TRBV6-2 or TRBV6-3 to TRBJ2-2; D is unclear. The CDR3 loop reads CASRVTNTGELFF. CDR3 coding DNA: TGTGCCAGCAGGGTCACGAACACCGGGGAGCTGTTTTTT.